The present entry profiles one T cell receptor beta chain with its context. The antigen remains unidentified. Some clones are missing from TCRdb's copy, which holds only in-frame ones; the method was immunoSEQ multiplex PCR. The sample comprises approximately 22,000 clones, approximately 87% of which are singletons, and over 10% rests with the top ten. V lost 1 base and J lost 6, with 13 bases in between. The CDR3 has 14 residues. CDR1 is MNHEY and CDR2 is SMNVEV in the germline V gene (reference sequence). The sample originates from a study of T cells after posttransplantation cyclophosphamide. Study findings and constraints: Recipient CMV seropositivity and CMV reactivation strongly tracked TRB clonality. Tissue-infiltrating T cells from skin or gut overlapped little with blood T cells. Donor CD8+ memory clones often dominated recipient blood repertoires at later times.

Cyclophosphamide on days +3 and +4 followed busulfan-fludarabine conditioning and a marrow graft. The chain couples TRBV27 to TRBJ2-7, with D perhaps TRBD2 (6 bases). The specimen comprised PBMCs, sampled after allogeneic stem cell transplant with posttransplant cyclophosphamide. The sequence came from a female patient in her thirties or forties who received an allogeneic stem cell transplant from an unrelated donor, was CMV-positive, and had no GVHD. Some T cells may be provided by the graft donor. In DNA, the CDR3 is TGTGCCAGCAGTTTATTAAGTGCCGGGAGCGAGCAGTACTTC. Protein product: CASSLLSAGSEQYF.